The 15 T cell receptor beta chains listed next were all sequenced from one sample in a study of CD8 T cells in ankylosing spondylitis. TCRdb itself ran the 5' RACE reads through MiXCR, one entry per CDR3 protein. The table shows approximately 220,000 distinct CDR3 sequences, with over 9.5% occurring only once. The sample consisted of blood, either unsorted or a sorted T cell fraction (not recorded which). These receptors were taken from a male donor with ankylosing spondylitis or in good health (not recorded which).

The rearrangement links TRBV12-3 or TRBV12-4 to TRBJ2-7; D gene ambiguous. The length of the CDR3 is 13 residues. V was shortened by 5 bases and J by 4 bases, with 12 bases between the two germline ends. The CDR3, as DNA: TGTGCCAGCAGTAGTGTACAAGAGTACGAGCAGTACTTC. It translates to CASSSVQEYEQYF.

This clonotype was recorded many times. The CDR3 region is CASSAYQGQPQHF. CDR3 nucleotides: TGCGCCAGCAGCGCCTACCAGGGTCAGCCCCAGCATTTT. V usage is TRBV5-1 and J usage is TRBJ1-5; possible D gene TRBD1, 5 bases. V shed 4 bases and J shed 6 bases, with 11 bases lying between them. Per the germline V gene, CDR1 is SGHRS and CDR2 is YFSETQ. The CDR3 loop spans 13 amino acids.

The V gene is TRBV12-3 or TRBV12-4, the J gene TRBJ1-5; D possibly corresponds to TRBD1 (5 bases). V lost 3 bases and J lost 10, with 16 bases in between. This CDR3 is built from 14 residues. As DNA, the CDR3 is TGTGCCAGCAGTTTGGGGCAGGGTAGGGGCCCCCAGCATTTT. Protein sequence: CASSLGQGRGPQHF.

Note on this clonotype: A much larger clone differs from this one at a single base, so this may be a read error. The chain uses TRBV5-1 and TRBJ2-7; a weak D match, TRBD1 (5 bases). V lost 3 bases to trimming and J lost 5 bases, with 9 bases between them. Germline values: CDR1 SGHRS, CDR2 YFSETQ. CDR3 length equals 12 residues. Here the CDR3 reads CASSYNRNEQYF. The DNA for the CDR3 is TGCGCCAGCAGCTACAACAGGAACGAGCAGTACTTC.

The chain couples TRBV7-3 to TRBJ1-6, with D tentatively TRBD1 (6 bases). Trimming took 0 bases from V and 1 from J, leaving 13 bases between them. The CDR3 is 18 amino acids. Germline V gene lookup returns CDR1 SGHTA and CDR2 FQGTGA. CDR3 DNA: TGTGCCAGCAGCTTAACGGACAGTCAGGTTTCCTATAATTCACCCCTCCACTTT. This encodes CASSLTDSQVSYNSPLHF.

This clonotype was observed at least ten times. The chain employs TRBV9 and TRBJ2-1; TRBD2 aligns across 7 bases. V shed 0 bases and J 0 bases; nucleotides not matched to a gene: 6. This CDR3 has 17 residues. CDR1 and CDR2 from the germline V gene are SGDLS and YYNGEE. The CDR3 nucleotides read TGTGCCAGCAGCGTAGGAGTACTAGCGCGCTCCTACAATGAGCAGTTCTTC. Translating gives CASSVGVLARSYNEQFF.

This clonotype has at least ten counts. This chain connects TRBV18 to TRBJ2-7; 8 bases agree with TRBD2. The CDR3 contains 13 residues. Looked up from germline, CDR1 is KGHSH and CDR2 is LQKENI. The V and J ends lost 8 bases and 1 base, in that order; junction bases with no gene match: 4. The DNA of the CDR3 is TGTGCCAGCAGCTTAGCGGGGTCCTACGAGCAGTACTTC. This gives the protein CASSLAGSYEQYF. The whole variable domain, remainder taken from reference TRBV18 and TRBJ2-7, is NAGVMQNPRHLVRRRGQEARLRCSPMKGHSHVYWYRQLPEEGLKFMVYLQKENIIDESGMPKERFSAEFPKEGPSILRIQQVVRGDSAAYFCASSLAGSYEQYFGPGTRLTVT.

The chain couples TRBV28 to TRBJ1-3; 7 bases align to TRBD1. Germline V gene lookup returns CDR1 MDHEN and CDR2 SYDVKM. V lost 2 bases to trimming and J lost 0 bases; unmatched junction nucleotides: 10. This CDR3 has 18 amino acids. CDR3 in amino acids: CASSLRGGGQLSGNTIYF. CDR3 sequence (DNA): TGTGCCAGCAGTTTAAGGGGCGGGGGACAGCTCTCTGGAAACACCATATATTTT.

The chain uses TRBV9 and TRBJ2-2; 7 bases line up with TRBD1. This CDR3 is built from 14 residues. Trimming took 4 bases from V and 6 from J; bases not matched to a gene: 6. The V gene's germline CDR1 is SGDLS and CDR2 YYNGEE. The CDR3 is CASSYAQGAGELFF. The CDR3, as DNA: TGTGCCAGCAGCTATGCGCAGGGGGCCGGGGAGCTGTTTTTT.

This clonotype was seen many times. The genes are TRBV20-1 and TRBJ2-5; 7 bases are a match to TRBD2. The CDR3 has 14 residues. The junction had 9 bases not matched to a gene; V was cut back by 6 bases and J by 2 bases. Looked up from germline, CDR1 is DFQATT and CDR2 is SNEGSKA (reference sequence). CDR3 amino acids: CSAYPRRGQETQYF. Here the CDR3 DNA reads TGCAGTGCCTATCCCCGGCGGGGGCAAGAGACCCAGTACTTC.

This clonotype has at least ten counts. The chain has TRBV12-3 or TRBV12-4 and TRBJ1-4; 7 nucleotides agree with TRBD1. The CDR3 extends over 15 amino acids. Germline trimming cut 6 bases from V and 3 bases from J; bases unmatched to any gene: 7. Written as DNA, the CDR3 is TGTGCCAGCAGACTGACAGGGACCGCTAATGAAAAACTGTTTTTT. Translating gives CASRLTGTANEKLFF.

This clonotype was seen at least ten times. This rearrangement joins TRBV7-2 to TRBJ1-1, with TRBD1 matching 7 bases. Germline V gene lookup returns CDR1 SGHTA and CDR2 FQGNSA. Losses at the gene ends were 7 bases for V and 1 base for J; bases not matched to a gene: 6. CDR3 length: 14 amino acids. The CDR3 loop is CASTLDRWNTEAFF. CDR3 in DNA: TGTGCCAGCACCCTGGACAGGTGGAACACTGAAGCTTTCTTT.

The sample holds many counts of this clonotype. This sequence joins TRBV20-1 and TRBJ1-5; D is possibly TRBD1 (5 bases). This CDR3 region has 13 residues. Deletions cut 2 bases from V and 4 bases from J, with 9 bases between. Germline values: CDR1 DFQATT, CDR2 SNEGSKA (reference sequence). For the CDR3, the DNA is TGCAGTGCTAGACCCGACAGTAATCAGCCCCAGCATTTT. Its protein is CSARPDSNQPQHF.

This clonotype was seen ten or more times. CDR3 nucleotide sequence: TGTGCCAGCAGCATAAGATTCTTCGGGGCAGATACGCAGTATTTT. Translated, it gives CASSIRFFGADTQYF. The chain combines TRBV11-2 with TRBJ2-3; perhaps TRBD2 as D (5 bases). Germline assignment: CDR1 SGHAT and CDR2 FQNNGV. This CDR3 has 15 residues. V shed 5 bases and J shed 4 bases, with 16 bases lying between them.

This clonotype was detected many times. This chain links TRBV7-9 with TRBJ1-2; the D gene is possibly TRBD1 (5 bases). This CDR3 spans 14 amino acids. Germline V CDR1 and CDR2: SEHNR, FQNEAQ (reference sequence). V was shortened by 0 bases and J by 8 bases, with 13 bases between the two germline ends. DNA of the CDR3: TGTGCCAGCAGCTTAGCGATCGGAGGGGAGGGCTACACCTTC. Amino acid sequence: CASSLAIGGEGYTF. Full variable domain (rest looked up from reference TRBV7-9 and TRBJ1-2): DTGVSQNPRHKITKRGQNVTFRCDPISEHNRLYWYRQTLGQGPEFLTYFQNEAQLEKSRLLSDRFSAERPKGSFSTLEIQRTEQGDSAMYLCASSLAIGGEGYTFGSGTRLTVV.